These 20 T cell receptor beta chains share one sample of origin, sequenced in a study of shared clonotypes between healthy human individuals (dated by TCRdb to about 2020). To prepare the library, the immunoSEQ multiplex PCR assay was applied. TCRdb re-hosts the immuneACCESS table, in-frame sequences only. Its copies lack some clones; in the studies checked, an unresolved V gene accounts for under half of them, and the cause for the rest is not known. Counted in this sample were over 1.4 million clones; roughly 96% of them appeared once. The ten largest clones take up roughly 1.2% of the sample. Material for sequencing was naive CD4+ T cells sorted from blood. Per the publication, the cell subset or site label means: CD45RA+ positively selected. Receptor source: a man aged 25-40 years in good health.

V gene TRBV4-2 combines with J gene TRBJ2-2, with 16 positions matching TRBD2. The germline CDR1 and CDR2 sequences are LGHNA and YNFKEQ. CDR3 length: 17 residues. After removal of 0 bases from V and 12 bases from J, the junction contained 7 bases not matched to a gene. The CDR3 reads CASSQEGTSGREGKLFF. The CDR3 DNA is TGTGCCAGCAGCCAAGAGGGGACTAGCGGGAGGGAGGGTAAGCTGTTTTTT.

The chain couples TRBV11-2 to TRBJ2-3; 9 bases align to TRBD2. With V trimmed by 0 bases and J by 6 bases, 10 bases remained unmatched. The germline V gene encodes CDR1 SGHAT and CDR2 FQNNGV. CDR3 length: 17 residues. As DNA, the CDR3 is TGTGCCAGCAGCTTAGACGTGTCGATAGCGGGAGAGGATACGCAGTATTTT. Amino acid sequence: CASSLDVSIAGEDTQYF.

With regard to this clone: Other DNA sequences from this sample encode an identical CDR3 as well. The rearrangement uses TRBV29-1 and TRBJ2-1, with 7 bases lining up with TRBD2. The CDR3 loop spans 12 amino acids. V shed 4 bases and J 4 bases; nucleotides not matched to a gene: 1. The V gene's germline CDR1 is SQVTM and CDR2 ANQGSEA. This CDR3 is CSVAGGYNEQFF. In DNA form, the CDR3 reads TGCAGCGTTGCGGGAGGTTACAATGAGCAGTTCTTC.

The rearrangement uses TRBV5-1 and TRBJ2-2; a possible D gene is TRBD2 (6 bases). The germline V gene has CDR1 SGHRS and CDR2 YFSETQ. V was clipped by 0 bases and J by 7 bases, with 7 bases between them. This CDR3 has 13 amino acids. CDR3: CASSLDGGGELFF. CDR3 nucleotides: TGCGCCAGCAGCTTGGACGGGGGCGGGGAGCTGTTTTTT. Complete variable domain (other parts from reference TRBV5-1 and TRBJ2-2): KAGVTQTPRYLIKTRGQQVTLSCSPISGHRSVSWYQQTPGQGLQFLFEYFSETQRNKGNFPGRFSGRQFSNSRSEMNVSTLELGDSALYLCASSLDGGGELFFGEGSRLTVL.

V usage is TRBV18 and J usage is TRBJ2-1; the D call may be TRBD1 or TRBD2 (5 bases each). V lost 2 bases and J lost 1, with 12 bases in between. CDR1 is KGHSH and CDR2 is LQKENI in the germline V gene. CDR3 size: 16 residues. The CDR3 DNA reads TGTGCCAGCTCACCAAGGGAAGGGACGTCCTACAATGAGCAGTTCTTC. This codes for CASSPREGTSYNEQFF.

V is TRBV5-1 and J is TRBJ1-3; D is ambiguous. CDR1 and CDR2 (germline): SGHRS, YFSETQ. The CDR3 runs 15 residues. V was shortened by 4 bases and J by 0 bases, with 11 bases between the two germline ends. The CDR3 nucleotides are TGCGCCAGCAGCCCAAGCACCTTCTCTGGAAACACCATATATTTT. Encoded protein: CASSPSTFSGNTIYF.

This clone occurred once. This same CDR3 is encoded by further DNA sequences in the sample. The rearrangement links TRBV11-2 to TRBJ1-2, with D possibly TRBD1 on 5 matching bases. Trimming cost V 1 base and J 2 bases, with 8 bases left between them. The CDR3 runs 14 residues. CDR1 and CDR2 (germline): SGHAT, FQNNGV. The CDR3 region is CASSLAGLNYGYTF. Written as DNA, the CDR3 is TGTGCCAGCAGCTTAGCGGGGCTAAACTATGGCTACACCTTC.

In its sample, this clone was seen once. The chain employs TRBV15 and TRBJ1-5; no clear D gene. Germline CDR1 reads LNHNV; CDR2 reads YYDKDF (reference sequence). CDR3 length equals 16 residues. V was cut by 1 base and J by 2 bases, with 12 bases left in between. CDR3: CATSRARVTGNQPQHF. CDR3 DNA sequence: TGTGCCACCAGCAGAGCCCGGGTCACAGGCAATCAGCCCCAGCATTTT.

This chain uses TRBV15 with TRBJ1-2; 8 nucleotides align to TRBD1. CDR1 and CDR2 from the germline V gene are LNHNV and YYDKDF (reference sequence). V shed 4 bases and J 6 bases; nucleotides not matched to a gene: 7. The CDR3 sequence is 14 residues long. The CDR3 DNA follows: TGTGCCACCAGCATCCCCGGACAGGGTCATGGCTACACCTTC. Amino acids: CATSIPGQGHGYTF.

This sequence joins TRBV27 and TRBJ1-2; 7 bases are a match to TRBD1. CDR1 MNHEY and CDR2 SMNVEV come from the germline V gene (reference sequence). This CDR3 is 18 amino acids long. The junction had 20 bases not matched to a gene; V was cut back by 3 bases and J by 7 bases. This CDR3 is CASSFRRPEDRLQRGYTF. CDR3 sequence (DNA): TGTGCCAGCAGTTTCCGACGGCCAGAGGACAGGCTCCAACGTGGCTACACCTTC.

The chain recombines TRBV11-2 with TRBJ2-1, with 9 bases that match TRBD2. The CDR3 contains 14 residues. J lost 9 bases, V lost 8 bases, and 11 bases had no gene match. Germline CDR1 and CDR2: SGHAT and FQNNGV. CDR3 coding DNA: TGTGCCAGCCGAACCAATAGCGGGAGTTTTGAGCAGTTCTTC. Translating it yields CASRTNSGSFEQFF.

This clone was seen a single time. The genes are TRBV6-5 and TRBJ1-2, with D possibly matching TRBD1 (6 bases). The CDR3 has 15 amino acids. Trimming stripped 0 bases from V and 7 bases from J, with 15 bases between. The germline CDR1 and CDR2 sequences are MNHEY and SVGAGI. The CDR3 nucleotides read TGTGCCAGCAGTTACTCGGGACAAGTCGGGGGTGGCTACACCTTC. As protein: CASSYSGQVGGGYTF.

The gene calls are TRBV28 and TRBJ2-2; D is unclear. The CDR3 contains 14 residues. V dropped 5 bases and J dropped 1 base, with 8 bases sitting between them. CDR1 MDHEN and CDR2 SYDVKM come from the germline V gene. The CDR3 here is CASSTGLNTGELFF. The CDR3 DNA follows: TGTGCCAGCAGTACGGGTCTGAACACCGGGGAGCTGTTTTTT.

The rearrangement uses TRBV6-1 and TRBJ2-1; D ambiguous. The CDR3 spans 15 residues. Germline V CDR1 and CDR2: MNHNS, SASEGT. V lost 1 base, J lost 0 bases, and 7 bases lay in between. The CDR3 region has the DNA TGTGCCAGCAGTGAAGGCCCGAGCTCCTACAATGAGCAGTTCTTC. Protein sequence: CASSEGPSSYNEQFF.

The chain couples TRBV9 to TRBJ2-7; 13 bases are a match to TRBD2. The junction had 2 bases not matched to a gene; V was cut back by 0 bases and J by 2 bases. The germline gives CDR1 SGDLS, CDR2 YYNGEE. This CDR3 region has 16 residues. The CDR3 region is CASSVEGTSGTYEQYF. For the CDR3, the DNA is TGTGCCAGCAGCGTAGAAGGGACTAGCGGGACCTACGAGCAGTACTTC.

The sample holds one count of this clone. The chain couples TRBV11-2 to TRBJ2-1; unclear D gene. Trimming took 1 base from V and 4 from J, leaving 11 bases between them. The germline V gene has CDR1 SGHAT and CDR2 FQNNGV. The CDR3 is made up of 15 amino acids. CDR3 residues: CASSLGIQPYNEQFF. The CDR3 DNA reads TGTGCCAGCAGCTTAGGCATACAACCATACAATGAGCAGTTCTTC.

V usage is TRBV5-1 and J usage is TRBJ2-5, with D possibly being TRBD2 (5 bases). V was trimmed by 3 bases and J by 5 bases, leaving 14 bases between them. Germline V gene lookup returns CDR1 SGHRS and CDR2 YFSETQ. The CDR3 is 14 residues long. CDR3 coding DNA: TGCGCCAGCAGCTCCGGGGATCAGAGGGAGACCCAGTACTTC. This translates into CASSSGDQRETQYF.

This sequence joins TRBV5-1 and TRBJ2-3; 7 positions match TRBD2. The CDR3 runs to 14 residues. V lost 7 bases and J lost 2; bases outside the gene matches: 7. Germline V gene lookup returns CDR1 SGHRS and CDR2 YFSETQ. The CDR3 sequence is CASRLLAPTDTQYF. The CDR3 bases are TGCGCCAGCCGGTTACTAGCGCCCACAGATACGCAGTATTTT.

The rearrangement uses TRBV7-2 and TRBJ2-7; 8 bases are shared with TRBD2. The V and J ends lost 1 base and 3 bases, in that order; junction bases with no gene match: 11. The CDR3 is 17 residues long. The V gene's germline CDR1 is SGHTA and CDR2 FQGNSA. This CDR3 reads CASSLGVSGITHYEQYF. The CDR3 bases are TGTGCCAGCAGCTTAGGGGTTAGCGGGATTACCCACTACGAGCAGTACTTC.

The chain recombines TRBV18 with TRBJ2-2, with 10 bases that match TRBD2. This CDR3 is built from 18 residues. The J segment lost 5 bases and the V segment lost 1 base, leaving 10 bases of the junction unmatched. CDR1 and CDR2 (germline): KGHSH, LQKENI. This chain's CDR3 is CASSPQSLAGVLTGELFF. CDR3 DNA: TGTGCCAGCTCACCACAATCCCTAGCGGGAGTTTTAACCGGGGAGCTGTTTTTT.